One T cell receptor beta chain is described in this entry. Antigen specificity is unknown. This specimen comes from a study of OX40 agonist ivuxolimab in advanced cancers. Study in general: With ivuxolimab, an agonistic anti-OX40 (CD134) antibody, patients were treated. Study conclusions and caveats: Low clonal expansion, among the lowest seen, marked partial responders at 0.1-3.0 mg/kg. Still undetermined is the antigen specificity of the expanded peripheral T cells.

Using immunoSEQ multiplex PCR, the repertoire was profiled, and TCRdb retains in-frame clones only, with some absent. The table includes some 21,000 clones, roughly 91% detected once. CDR1 and CDR2 from the germline V gene are MGHRA and YSYEKL. The CDR3 runs 13 residues. V lost 1 base and J lost 2, with 5 bases in between. The chain carries TRBV4-1 and TRBJ1-1; D remains ambiguous. The sequenced sample was CD4+ or CD8+ T cells sorted from blood, obtained in a trial of the OX40 agonist ivuxolimab. This TCR was recovered from an adult with an advanced solid tumor such as melanoma, head and neck, liver or kidney cancer. The CDR3 loop reads CASSQAPNTEAFF. In DNA form, the CDR3 reads TGCGCCAGCAGCCAAGCGCCTAACACTGAAGCTTTCTTT.